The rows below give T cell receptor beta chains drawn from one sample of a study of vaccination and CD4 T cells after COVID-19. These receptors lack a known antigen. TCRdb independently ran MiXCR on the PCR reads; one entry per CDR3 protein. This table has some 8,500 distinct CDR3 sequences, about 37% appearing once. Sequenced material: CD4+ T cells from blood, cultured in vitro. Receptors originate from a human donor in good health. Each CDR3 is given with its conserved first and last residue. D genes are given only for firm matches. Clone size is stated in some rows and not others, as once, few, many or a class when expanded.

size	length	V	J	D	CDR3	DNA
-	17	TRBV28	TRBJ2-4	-	CASSFVFSRAAKNIQYF	TGTGCCAGCAGTTTCGTCTTTAGCCGAGCGGCCAAAAACATTCAGTACTTC
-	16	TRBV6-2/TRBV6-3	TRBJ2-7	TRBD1	CASSPLGQGNPYEQYF	TGTGCCAGCAGCCCCCTCGGACAGGGAAACCCCTACGAGCAGTACTTC
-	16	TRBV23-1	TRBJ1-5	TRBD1	CASSQSQGVENQPQHF	TGCGCCAGCAGTCAATCACAGGGGGTTGAGAATCAGCCCCAGCATTTT
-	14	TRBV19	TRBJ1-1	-	CASTRHVRDTEAFF	TGTGCCAGTACCCGACATGTACGGGATACTGAAGCTTTCTTT
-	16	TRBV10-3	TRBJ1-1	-	CAIKGKSGDPNTEAFF	TGTGCCATCAAAGGAAAATCGGGGGACCCGAACACTGAAGCTTTCTTT
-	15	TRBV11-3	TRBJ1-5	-	CASSFRDPSNQPQHF	TGTGCCAGCAGCTTCAGGGACCCTAGCAATCAGCCCCAGCATTTT
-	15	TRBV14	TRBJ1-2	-	CASSQAGPSNYGYTF	TGTGCCAGCAGCCAAGCAGGGCCCTCTAACTATGGCTACACCTTC
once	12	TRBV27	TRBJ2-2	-	CASSLPLGELFF	TGTGCCAGCAGTTTACCTTTGGGGGAGCTGTTTTTT
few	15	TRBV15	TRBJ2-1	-	CATSKEDRTYNEQFF	TGTGCCACCAGCAAGGAGGACAGAACCTACAATGAGCAGTTCTTC
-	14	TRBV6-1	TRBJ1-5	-	CASSDGQGRQPQHF	TGTGCCAGCAGTGATGGGCAGGGTAGGCAGCCCCAGCATTTT
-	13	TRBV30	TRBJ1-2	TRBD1	CAYHRDRPYGYTF	TGTGCCTACCATAGGGACAGACCATATGGCTACACCTTC
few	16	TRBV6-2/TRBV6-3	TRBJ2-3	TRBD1	CASSFPRDRSTDTQYF	TGTGCCAGCAGTTTCCCTAGGGACAGGAGCACAGATACGCAGTATTTT
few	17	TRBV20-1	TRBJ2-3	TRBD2	CSAPTIWTSGSTDTQYF	TGCAGTGCTCCCACGATATGGACTAGCGGGAGCACAGATACGCAGTATTTT
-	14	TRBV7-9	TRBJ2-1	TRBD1	CASIDRASYNEQFF	TGTGCCAGCATTGACAGGGCGTCCTACAATGAGCAGTTCTTC
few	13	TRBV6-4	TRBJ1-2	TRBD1	CASSSDREGGYTF	TGTGCCAGCAGTTCCGACAGGGAGGGTGGCTACACCTTC
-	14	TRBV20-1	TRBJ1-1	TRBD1	CSALSVDRGTEAFF	TGCAGTGCTCTCTCGGTGGACAGGGGAACTGAAGCTTTCTTT
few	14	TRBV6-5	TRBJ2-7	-	CASSYWGVSYEQYF	TGTGCCAGCAGTTACTGGGGGGTAAGCTACGAGCAGTACTTC
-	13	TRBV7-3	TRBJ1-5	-	CASSLSRDQPQHF	TGTGCCAGCAGCTTAAGTCGGGATCAGCCCCAGCATTTT
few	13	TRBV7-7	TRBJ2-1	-	CASSEGGVNEQFF	TGTGCTAGCAGCGAGGGAGGCGTCAATGAGCAGTTCTTC
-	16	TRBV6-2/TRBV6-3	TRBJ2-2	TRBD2	CASNKLAGGNTGELFF	TGTGCCAGCAACAAACTAGCGGGAGGTAACACCGGGGAGCTGTTTTTT
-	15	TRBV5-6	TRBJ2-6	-	CASSPGLAGANVLTF	TGTGCCAGCAGCCCCGGGCTGGCGGGGGCCAACGTCCTGACTTTC
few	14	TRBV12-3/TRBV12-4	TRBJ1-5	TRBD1	CASRRAGGNQPQHF	TGTGCCAGCCGACGGGCAGGGGGTAATCAGCCCCAGCATTTT
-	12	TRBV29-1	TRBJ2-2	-	CSVGWSTGELFF	TGCAGCGTTGGGTGGAGCACCGGGGAGCTGTTTTTT
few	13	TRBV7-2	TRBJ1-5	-	CASSRGGVQPQHF	TGTGCCAGCAGCAGGGGGGGGGTTCAGCCCCAGCATTTT
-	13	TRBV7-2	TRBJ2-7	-	CASSPGPLYEQYF	TGTGCCAGCAGCCCAGGACCTCTCTACGAGCAGTACTTC
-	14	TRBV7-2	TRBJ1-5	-	CASSLNRGNQPQHF	TGTGCCAGCAGCCTCAACAGGGGCAATCAGCCCCAGCATTTT
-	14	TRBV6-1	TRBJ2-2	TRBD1	CASTRQGNTGELFF	TGTGCCAGCACCCGACAGGGGAACACCGGGGAGCTGTTTTTT
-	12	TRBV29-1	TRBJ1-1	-	CSVSGARTEAFF	TGCAGCGTGTCGGGGGCGAGGACTGAAGCTTTCTTT
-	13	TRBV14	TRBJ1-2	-	CASSQAQGVGYTF	TGTGCCAGCAGCCAAGCGCAGGGAGTTGGCTACACCTTC
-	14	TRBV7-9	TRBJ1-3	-	CASGGRGSGNTIYF	TGTGCCAGCGGTGGACGGGGCTCTGGAAACACCATATATTTT
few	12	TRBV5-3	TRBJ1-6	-	CASSYSGSPLHF	TGTGCCAGCAGCTACAGCGGGTCACCCCTCCACTTT
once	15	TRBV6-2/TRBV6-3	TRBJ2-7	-	CASSYLGLADHEQYF	TGTGCCAGCAGTTACCTCGGCCTAGCTGACCACGAGCAGTACTTC
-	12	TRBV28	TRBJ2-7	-	CASSLDAYEQYF	TGTGCCAGCAGCTTAGACGCCTACGAGCAGTACTTC
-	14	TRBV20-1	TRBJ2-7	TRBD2	CSARDGLAKYEQYF	TGCAGTGCTAGAGATGGACTAGCGAAATACGAGCAGTACTTC
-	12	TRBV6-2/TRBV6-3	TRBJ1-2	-	CASSYSPYGYTF	TGTGCCAGCAGTTACTCCCCCTATGGCTACACCTTC
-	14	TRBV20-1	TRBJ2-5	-	CSARISLGQETQYF	TGCAGTGCTAGAATATCCCTAGGACAAGAGACCCAGTACTTC
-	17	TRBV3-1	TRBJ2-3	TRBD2	CASSLGLAGGPPDTQYF	TGTGCCAGCAGCCTAGGACTAGCGGGAGGGCCCCCAGATACGCAGTATTTT
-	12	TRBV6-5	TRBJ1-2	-	CASSYSNSGYTF	TGTGCCAGCAGTTACTCGAATAGTGGCTACACCTTC
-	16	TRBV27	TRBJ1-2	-	CASRGDGLTANYGYTF	TGTGCCAGCAGGGGGGACGGGCTAACAGCTAACTATGGCTACACCTTC
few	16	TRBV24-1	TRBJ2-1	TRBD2	CATSDPLLAGVNEQFF	TGTGCCACCAGTGATCCCCTACTAGCGGGAGTCAATGAGCAGTTCTTC
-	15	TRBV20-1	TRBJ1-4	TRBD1	CSASDRGPTNEKLFF	TGCAGTGCTAGTGACAGGGGGCCCACTAATGAAAAACTGTTTTTT
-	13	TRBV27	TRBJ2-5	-	CASSLSGALSQYF	TGTGCCAGCAGTTTATCGGGGGCCCTGAGCCAGTACTTC
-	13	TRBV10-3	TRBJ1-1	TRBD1	CAISESGQAEAFF	TGTGCCATCAGTGAGTCGGGACAGGCCGAAGCTTTCTTT
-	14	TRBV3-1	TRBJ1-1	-	CASSQGIKNTEAFF	TGTGCCAGCAGCCAAGGAATCAAGAACACTGAAGCTTTCTTT
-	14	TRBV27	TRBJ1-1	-	CASSLLGENTEAFF	TGTGCCAGCAGTTTATTGGGGGAGAACACTGAAGCTTTCTTT
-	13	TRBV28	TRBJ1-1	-	CASSRGGLDEAFF	TGTGCCAGCAGTCGTGGCGGACTCGATGAAGCTTTCTTT
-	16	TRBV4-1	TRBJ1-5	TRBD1	CASSQEPGQINQPQHF	TGCGCCAGCAGCCAAGAACCGGGACAGATCAATCAGCCCCAGCATTTT
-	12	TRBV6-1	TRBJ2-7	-	CASSPLGVEQYF	TGTGCCAGCAGTCCCCTTGGGGTCGAGCAGTACTTC
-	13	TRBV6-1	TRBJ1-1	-	CASMRIGRSEAFF	TGTGCCAGCATGAGAATAGGGAGGAGTGAAGCTTTCTTT
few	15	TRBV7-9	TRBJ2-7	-	CASSLDRDRTYEQYF	TGTGCCAGCAGCTTAGATCGAGACAGAACCTACGAGCAGTACTTC
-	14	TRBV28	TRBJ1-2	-	CASSSAGGSYGYTF	TGTGCCAGCAGTTCCGCGGGAGGGAGCTATGGCTACACCTTC
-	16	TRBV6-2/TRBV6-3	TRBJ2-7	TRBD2	CASSELTSGRTNEQYF	TGTGCCAGCAGTGAACTGACTAGCGGGAGGACGAACGAGCAGTACTTC
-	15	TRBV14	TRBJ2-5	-	CASSQEQWQGETQYF	TGTGCCAGCAGCCAAGAGCAATGGCAGGGGGAGACCCAGTACTTC
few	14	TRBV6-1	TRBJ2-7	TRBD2	CASKLAGGSYEQYF	TGTGCCAGCAAACTAGCGGGAGGGTCCTACGAGCAGTACTTC
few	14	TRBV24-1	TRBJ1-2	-	CATSDTTRDYGYTF	TGTGCCACCAGTGATACGACACGGGACTATGGCTACACCTTC